The sequence of this T cell receptor beta chain was determined in a study of shared clonotypes between healthy human individuals. This clone was observed a few times. Libraries were prepared by immunoSEQ multiplex PCR; TCRdb keeps only in-frame clonotypes and omits some of them. This table holds about 470,000 clones, around 79% found once. Nashville, Tennessee was home to all donors, each a Caucasian adult. The CDR3 runs 13 residues. The germline V and J ends were trimmed by 2 bases and 3 bases, with 9 bases remaining between them. The germline V gene has CDR1 SGHNT and CDR2 YYREEE (reference sequence).

The sequence derives from a woman aged 40 to 49 in good health. Some clones in this sample may be carry-over from other donors' samples. This sequence joins TRBV5-4 and TRBJ2-7; D unclear. Source material: PBMCs. The CDR3 DNA sequence: TGTGCCAGCAGCTTCGGCAAGTTCTACGAGCAGTACTTC. Translation gives CASSFGKFYEQYF.